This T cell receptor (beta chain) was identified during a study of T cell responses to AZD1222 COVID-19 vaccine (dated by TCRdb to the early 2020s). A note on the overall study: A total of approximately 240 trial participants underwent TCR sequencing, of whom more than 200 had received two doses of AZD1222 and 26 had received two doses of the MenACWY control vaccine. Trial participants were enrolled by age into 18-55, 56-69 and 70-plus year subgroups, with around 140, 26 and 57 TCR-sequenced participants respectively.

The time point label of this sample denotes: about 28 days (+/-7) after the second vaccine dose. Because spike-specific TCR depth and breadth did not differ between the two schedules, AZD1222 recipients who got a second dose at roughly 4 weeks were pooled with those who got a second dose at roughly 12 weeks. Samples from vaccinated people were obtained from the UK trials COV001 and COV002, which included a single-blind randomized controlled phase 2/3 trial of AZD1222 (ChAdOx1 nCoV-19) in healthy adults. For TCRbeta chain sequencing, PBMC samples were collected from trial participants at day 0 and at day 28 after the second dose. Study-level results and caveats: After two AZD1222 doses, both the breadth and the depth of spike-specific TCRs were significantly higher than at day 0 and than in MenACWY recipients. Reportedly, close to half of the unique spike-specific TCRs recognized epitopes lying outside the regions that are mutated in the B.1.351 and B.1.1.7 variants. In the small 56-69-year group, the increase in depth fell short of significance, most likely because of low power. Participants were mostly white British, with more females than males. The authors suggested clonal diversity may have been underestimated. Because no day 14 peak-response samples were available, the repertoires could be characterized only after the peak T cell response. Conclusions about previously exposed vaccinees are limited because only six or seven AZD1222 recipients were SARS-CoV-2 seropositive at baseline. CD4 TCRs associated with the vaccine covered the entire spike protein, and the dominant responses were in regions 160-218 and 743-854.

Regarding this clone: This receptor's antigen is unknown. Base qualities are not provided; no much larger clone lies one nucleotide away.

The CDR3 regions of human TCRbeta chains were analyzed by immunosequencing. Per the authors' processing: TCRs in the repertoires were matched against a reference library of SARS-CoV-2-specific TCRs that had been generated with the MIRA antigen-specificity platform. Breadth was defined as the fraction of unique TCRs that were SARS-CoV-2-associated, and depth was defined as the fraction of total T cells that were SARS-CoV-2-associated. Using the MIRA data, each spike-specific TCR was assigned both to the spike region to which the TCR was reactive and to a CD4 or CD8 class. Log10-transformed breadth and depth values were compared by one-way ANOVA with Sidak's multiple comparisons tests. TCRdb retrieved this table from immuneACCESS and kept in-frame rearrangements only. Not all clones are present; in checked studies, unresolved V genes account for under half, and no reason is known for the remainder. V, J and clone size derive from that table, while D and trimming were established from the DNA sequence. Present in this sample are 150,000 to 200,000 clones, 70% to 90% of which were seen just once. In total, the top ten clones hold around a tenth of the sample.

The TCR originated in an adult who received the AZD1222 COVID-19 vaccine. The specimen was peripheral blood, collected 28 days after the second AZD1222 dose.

The DNA sequence reads TGTGCCAGCAGCTTAGAACGGGGGACGAATTCACCCCTCCACTTT. It encodes CASSLERGTNSPLHF. Recombination linked TRBV7-2 to TRBJ1-6; TRBD1 is possibly the D segment (5 matching bases). From the cysteine up to the phenylalanine, the CDR3 has a length of 15 residues. Only the CDR3 part of the read is kept: 45 bases, read in frame from the first base. The V end loses 1 base and the J end loses 7 bases, and a stretch of 11 bases separates them. CDR1 and CDR2 (SGHTA, FQGNSA) derive from the germline V gene.